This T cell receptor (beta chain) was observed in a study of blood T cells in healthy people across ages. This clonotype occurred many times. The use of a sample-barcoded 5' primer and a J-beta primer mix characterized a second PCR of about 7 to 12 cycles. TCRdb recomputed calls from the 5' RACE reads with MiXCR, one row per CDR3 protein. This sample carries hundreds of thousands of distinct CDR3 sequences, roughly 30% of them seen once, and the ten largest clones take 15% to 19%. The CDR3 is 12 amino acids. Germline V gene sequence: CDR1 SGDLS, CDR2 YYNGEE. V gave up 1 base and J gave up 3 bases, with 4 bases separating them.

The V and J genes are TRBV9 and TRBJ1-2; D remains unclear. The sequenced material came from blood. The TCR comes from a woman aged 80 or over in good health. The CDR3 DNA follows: TGTGCCAGCAGCGTACCCCACTATGGCTACACCTTC. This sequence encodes CASSVPHYGYTF.